Listed below are T cell receptor beta chains from one sample, sequenced in a study of OX40 agonist ivuxolimab in advanced cancers. The method was immunoSEQ multiplex PCR; TCRdb's version includes in-frame clones alone and lacks a portion of them. The table records more than 100,000 clones, about nine tenths of them present only once. The source was CD4+ or CD8+ T cells sorted from blood, collected in a trial of the OX40 agonist ivuxolimab. These TCRs come from an adult with an advanced solid tumor such as melanoma, head and neck, liver or kidney cancer. The CDR3 runs from the conserved cysteine through the conserved F or W.

TRBV28 CASSHGGQVYGYTF
TRBV7-9 CASSLDVDGWGNEQFF
TRBV25-1 CASSGTSGFYNEQFF
TRBV9 CASSVERSSGSYNEQFF
TRBV7-9 CASSQNRVWTDTQYF
TRBV6-1 CASSEPRDSKTTNEKLFF
TRBV5-4 CASSLNNEQFF
TRBV5-1 CASRAEVTNEKLFF
TRBV7-3 CASSIGLATSTDTQYF
TRBV6-5 CASSPGLAGVQTQYF
TRBV18 CASSPDRGMQPQHF
TRBV19 CASSEGTGGQPQHF
TRBV9 CASSVARFPSSSYNEQFF
TRBV10-3 CAISESTAGKSYTF
TRBV28 CASSSLGVARGNGYTF
TRBV12-5 CASGLGAAEAFF
TRBV5-1 CASSLGLAGVPYEQYF
TRBV19 CASSNRPDGYTF
TRBV19 CASNPQTGARGYTF
TRBV18 CASSYGTGSSGNTIYF
TRBV4-2 CASSRGTGIYNEQFF
TRBV2 CASRSMSGELFF
TRBV27 CASSFTQEQPQHF
TRBV5-1 CASSFVGASDTQYF
TRBV7-9 CASRRDNQPQHF
TRBV7-9 CASGDSPITGELFF
TRBV9 CASSPRGSSYEQYF
TRBV5-6 CASSLKGTSSEQYF
TRBV2 CASKRPGQGYSGANVLTF
TRBV10-3 CAIRGDTAARNEQFF
TRBV28 CASGRPSGVRGNYEQYF
TRBV27 CASNPVDRDTEAFF
TRBV7-9 CASSFGTGANEKLFF
TRBV5-1 CASSLGRRLQGTQETQYF
TRBV30 CAWSVGLDNQPQHF
TRBV5-1 CASSWETVGTGELFF
TRBV11-2 CASSATGQGIDTQYF
TRBV19 CASTSSLGRGQPQHF
TRBV2 CASSEDRGDQPQHF
TRBV5-1 CASRWGAGDSTDTQYF
TRBV6-5 CASSLDSADTQYF
TRBV29-1 CSGVRSNTGELFF
TRBV2 CASRTTSGQETQYF
TRBV6-5 CASSLAGGPQTQYF
TRBV5-1 CASSLFRTGELFF
TRBV9 CASSAAGTSAPYEQYF
TRBV10-3 CATKVGGTEAFF
TRBV9 CASSVGTTETQYF
TRBV27 CATGGGQPQHF
TRBV27 CASSRPPSANTLGNEQFF
TRBV19 CASTGYSGANVLTF
TRBV7-9 CASSLVGGGQPQHF
TRBV10-1 CASSGYRDNEQFF
TRBV6-5 CASSPMGESYNEQFF
TRBV29-1 CSVVSQYYGYTF
TRBV28 CASSFAYGYTF
TRBV6-1 CASRETGFTDTQYF